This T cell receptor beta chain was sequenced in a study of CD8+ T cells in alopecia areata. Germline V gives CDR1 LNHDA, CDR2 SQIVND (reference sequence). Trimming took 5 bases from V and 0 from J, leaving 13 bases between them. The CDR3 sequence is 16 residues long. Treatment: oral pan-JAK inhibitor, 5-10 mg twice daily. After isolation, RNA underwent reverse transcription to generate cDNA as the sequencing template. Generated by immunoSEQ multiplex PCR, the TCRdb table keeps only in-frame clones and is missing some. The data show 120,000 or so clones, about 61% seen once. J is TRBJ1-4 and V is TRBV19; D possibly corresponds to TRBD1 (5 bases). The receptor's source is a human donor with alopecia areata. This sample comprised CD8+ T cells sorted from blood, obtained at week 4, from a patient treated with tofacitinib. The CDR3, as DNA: TGTGCCAGTAGTCCTACAGGAGACGCAACTAATGAAAAACTGTTTTTT. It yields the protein CASSPTGDATNEKLFF. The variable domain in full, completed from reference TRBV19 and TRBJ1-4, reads DGGITQSPKYLFRKEGQNVTLSCEQNLNHDAMYWYRQDPGQGLRLIYYSQIVNDFQKGDIAEGYSVSREKKESFPLTVTSAQKNPTAFYLCASSPTGDATNEKLFFGSGTQLSVL.